Presented here are 21 T cell receptor beta chains from one specimen sequenced in a study of HIV-infected children after antiretroviral therapy interruption. Unique molecular identifiers were included in an RNA-based 3' RACE TCR library. Each CDR3 protein gets one entry after TCRdb re-called the 3' RACE reads with MiXCR. The table lists about 86,000 distinct CDR3 sequences, less than 7% of them singletons. Specified treatment: PENTA 11 planned treatment interruption arm or continuous ART arm. The sequenced sample was CD45RA+ CD4+ T cells from PBMCs, pooled from several time points, obtained from a donor given antiretroviral therapy, either interrupted or continuous. Sample subset: naive CD4+ CD45RA+ CD45RO- T cells. The source is a pool of human donors with HIV.

This clonotype was found many times. The chain uses TRBV12-3 or TRBV12-4 and TRBJ2-2; D possibly corresponds to TRBD1 (6 bases). V gave up 3 bases and J gave up 3 bases, with 11 bases separating them. The CDR3 totals 15 residues. The CDR3 DNA follows: TGTGCCAGCAGTTTTAGTCAGGGGCACACCGGGGAGCTGTTTTTT. This codes for CASSFSQGHTGELFF.

This clonotype appeared many times. The J gene is TRBJ1-4, the V gene TRBV7-2; maybe TRBD1 (5 bases). Between the trimmed V and J ends, which lost 2 bases and 2 bases, there was a span of 9 bases. CDR1 is SGHTA, CDR2 FQGNSA, per germline. The CDR3 loop spans 15 amino acids. The CDR3 spells CASSLNGGTNEKLFF. The CDR3 nucleotides read TGTGCCAGCAGCTTAAATGGGGGGACTAATGAAAAACTGTTTTTT.

The chain has TRBV7-9 and TRBJ2-3; 7 nucleotides line up with TRBD1. Looked up from germline, CDR1 is SEHNR and CDR2 is FQNEAQ (reference sequence). J was trimmed by 4 bases and V by 0 bases; bases with no gene match: 7. This CDR3 is built from 16 residues. CDR3: CASSLAARQGADTQYF. CDR3 nucleotides: TGTGCCAGCAGCTTAGCAGCGCGGCAGGGGGCAGATACGCAGTATTTT.

This clonotype was observed many times. The V call is TRBV19, the J call TRBJ2-1; 8 bases are a match to TRBD2. The V segment lost 5 bases and the J segment 3 bases; nucleotides outside the gene matches: 6. Germline V lookup: CDR1 LNHDA, CDR2 SQIVND (reference sequence). This CDR3 region has 15 residues. This CDR3 is CASSSPGLVYNEQFF. CDR3 coding DNA: TGTGCCAGTAGTTCACCGGGACTAGTCTACAATGAGCAGTTCTTC. Together with reference TRBV19 and TRBJ2-1, the CDR3 gives the full variable domain: DGGITQSPKYLFRKEGQNVTLSCEQNLNHDAMYWYRQDPGQGLRLIYYSQIVNDFQKGDIAEGYSVSREKKESFPLTVTSAQKNPTAFYLCASSSPGLVYNEQFFGPGTRLTVL.

This clonotype was observed a few times. CDR3 in amino acids: CASSEQARGNEQFF. The CDR3, as DNA: TGTGCCAGCAGTGAACAGGCAAGGGGCAATGAGCAGTTCTTC. The chain combines TRBV25-1 with TRBJ2-1, with D perhaps matching TRBD1 (5 bases). V shed 2 bases and J shed 6 bases, with 11 bases lying between them. Germline V gene sequence: CDR1 MGHDK, CDR2 SYGVNS. This CDR3 has 14 amino acids.

This clonotype appeared a few times. The rearrangement links TRBV10-3 to TRBJ1-1; D remains unclear. The germline V gene has CDR1 ENHRY and CDR2 SYGVKD. CDR3 length: 15 residues. V dropped 0 bases and J dropped 11 bases, with 19 bases sitting between them. The CDR3: CAISESPGRGNLAFF. For the CDR3, the DNA is TGTGCCATCAGTGAGTCCCCAGGCAGAGGCAATTTGGCTTTCTTT.

This clonotype has at least ten counts. The rearrangement joins TRBV5-1 to TRBJ1-1; the D is unclear. V dropped 1 base and J dropped 0 bases, with 16 bases sitting between them. This CDR3 region has 17 residues. Germline-derived CDR1 and CDR2 are SGHRS and YFSETQ. CDR3 sequence reads: CASSLYLAGSMNTEAFF. The CDR3 DNA follows: TGCGCCAGCAGCTTGTACCTGGCAGGAAGCATGAACACTGAAGCTTTCTTT.

This clonotype was picked up many times. The chain employs TRBV5-1 and TRBJ1-1; perhaps TRBD1 as D (5 bases). V lost 4 bases and J 1 base, leaving 14 bases between the germline ends. This CDR3 region has 15 residues. Germline CDR1 SGHRS, CDR2 YFSETQ. CDR3 bases: TGCGCCAGCAGCGTTACTCACGGGGCGAACACTGAAGCTTTCTTT. Translating it yields CASSVTHGANTEAFF.

This clonotype was counted at least ten times. The V gene is TRBV3-1, the J gene TRBJ1-1, with 9 bases matching TRBD1. Germline CDR1 is LGHDT and CDR2 is YNNKEL (reference sequence). Trimming removed 3 bases from V and 5 bases from J; junction bases left unmatched: 4. The CDR3 loop spans 14 amino acids. CDR3 nucleotide sequence: TGTGCCAGCAGCCAGGGACAGGGTACGACTGAAGCTTTCTTT. As protein: CASSQGQGTTEAFF.

The chain joins TRBV5-1 to TRBJ1-1; 9 bases align to TRBD1. Germline V gene data show CDR1 as SGHRS and CDR2 as YFSETQ. The length of the CDR3 is 15 residues. Trimming cost V 4 bases and J 1 base; bases outside gene matches: 5. The CDR3 is CASSNDRGSNTEAFF. CDR3 nucleotide sequence: TGCGCCAGCAGCAATGACAGGGGGTCGAACACTGAAGCTTTCTTT.

This clonotype has a count of ten or more. This rearrangement joins TRBV9 to TRBJ1-5; TRBD1 is a possible D gene (5 bases). This CDR3 has 15 amino acids. Trimming left V 2 bases short and J 2 bases short, with 11 bases between. Germline values: CDR1 SGDLS, CDR2 YYNGEE. The chain's CDR3 is CASSVSGGGNQPQHF. The CDR3 DNA follows: TGTGCCAGCAGCGTCTCCGGAGGGGGCAATCAGCCCCAGCATTTT.

This clonotype has a handful of counts. The chain has TRBV12-3 or TRBV12-4 and TRBJ1-2; no reliable D call. V was shortened by 2 bases and J by 4 bases, with 8 bases between the two germline ends. This CDR3 spans 13 amino acids. This CDR3 is CASSLLGSYGYTF. CDR3 in DNA: TGTGCCAGCAGTTTACTGGGCAGCTATGGCTACACCTTC.

This clonotype was found many times. The rearrangement joins TRBV19 to TRBJ2-5; D uncertain. This CDR3 is 14 amino acids long. Trimming cost V 0 bases and J 5 bases, with 10 bases left between them. The germline CDR1 and CDR2 sequences are LNHDA and SQIVND (reference sequence). CDR3 in DNA: TGTGCCAGTAGTATAGATCGCCAACGGGAGACCCAGTACTTC. It translates to CASSIDRQRETQYF.

The chain recombines TRBV27 with TRBJ1-1; tentatively, D is TRBD1 (5 bases). This CDR3 contains 13 residues. Germline V gene sequence: CDR1 MNHEY, CDR2 SMNVEV (reference sequence). Trimming removed 3 bases from V and 6 bases from J, with 11 bases in between. CDR3 DNA: TGTGCCAGCAGTTTCGGGGCCGCCTCTGAAGCTTTCTTT. Translating gives CASSFGAASEAFF.

This clonotype was seen many times. The genes are TRBV5-6 and TRBJ2-7, with a possible D match to TRBD2 (5 bases). Per germline, CDR1 SGHDT and CDR2 YYEEEE. Trimming removed 6 bases from V and 2 bases from J, with 18 bases in between. CDR3 length: 15 amino acids. Written as DNA, the CDR3 is TGTGCCAGCACCGCCCCCGGTCCCGGGACCTACGAGCAGTACTTC. Translated, it gives CASTAPGPGTYEQYF.

The rearrangement links TRBV19 to TRBJ2-7; 10 positions agree with TRBD1. From germline, CDR1 is LNHDA and CDR2 SQIVND (reference sequence). The CDR3 consists of 14 residues. V shed 6 bases, J shed 5 bases, and the junction held 7 bases outside the gene matches. The DNA for the CDR3 is TGTGCCAGTAGGGGGGGACAGGGGAACGACGAGCAGTACTTC. This sequence encodes CASRGGQGNDEQYF.

This clonotype was found many times. The chain is built from TRBV11-3 and TRBJ1-1; D ambiguous. The CDR3 sequence is 15 residues long. Germline V gene lookup returns CDR1 SGHNT and CDR2 YENEEA. Trimming took 4 bases from V and 5 from J, leaving 17 bases between them. Here the CDR3 DNA reads TGTGCCAGCAGCTCGGAGGGTGTTGCGGGTACTGAAGCTTTCTTT. Protein: CASSSEGVAGTEAFF. Full variable domain (rest looked up from reference TRBV11-3 and TRBJ1-1): EAGVVQSPRYKIIEKKQPVAFWCNPISGHNTLYWYLQNLGQGPELLIRYENEEAVDDSQLPKDRFSAERLKGVDSTLKIQPAELGDSAVYLCASSSEGVAGTEAFFGQGTRLTVV.

This clonotype was recorded many times. J is TRBJ2-1 and V is TRBV11-3, with D tentatively TRBD1 (6 bases). Germline loops: CDR1 SGHNT, CDR2 YENEEA. This CDR3 is 14 amino acids long. Between the trimmed V and J ends, which lost 0 bases and 7 bases, there was a span of 10 bases. The CDR3: CASSLESRGNEQFF. The CDR3 DNA follows: TGTGCCAGCAGCTTAGAATCCAGGGGAAATGAGCAGTTCTTC. Looking up the rest from reference TRBV11-3 and TRBJ2-1 gives the full variable domain: EAGVVQSPRYKIIEKKQPVAFWCNPISGHNTLYWYLQNLGQGPELLIRYENEEAVDDSQLPKDRFSAERLKGVDSTLKIQPAELGDSAVYLCASSLESRGNEQFFGPGTRLTVL.

This clonotype was recorded a few times. The J gene is TRBJ2-1, the V gene TRBV13, with D possibly matching TRBD2 (6 bases). Germline V gene data show CDR1 as PRHDT and CDR2 as FYEKMQ (reference sequence). The CDR3 totals 14 residues. Between the trimmed V and J ends, which lost 8 bases and 9 bases, there was a span of 20 bases. The CDR3 here is CASSWGDNYAEQFF. For the CDR3, the DNA is TGTGCCAGCTCTTGGGGGGATAACTATGCTGAGCAGTTCTTC.

At least ten counts were recorded for this clonotype. The rearrangement links TRBV12-3 or TRBV12-4 to TRBJ2-7, with D unresolved. The V gene lost 5 bases and the J gene lost 3 bases, with 20 bases spanning the gap. The length of the CDR3 is 16 residues. CDR3 region: CASSPMASDASYEQYF. In DNA, the CDR3 is TGTGCCAGCAGTCCCATGGCCTCGGATGCCAGCTACGAGCAGTACTTC.

This clonotype was observed many times. The rearrangement links TRBV12-3 or TRBV12-4 to TRBJ1-2; D uncertain. V lost 6 bases and J 2 bases, leaving 16 bases between the germline ends. The CDR3 sequence is 15 residues long. The CDR3 here is CASSHPRIGNYGYTF. The CDR3, as DNA: TGTGCCAGCAGCCACCCCAGAATAGGCAACTATGGCTACACCTTC.